Following are 21 T cell receptor beta chains from one sample sequenced in a study of blood T cell repertoires in COVID-19. This table comes from immunoSEQ multiplex PCR, and its TCRdb copy is limited to in-frame clones, with some not included. The sample contains around 100,000 clones, roughly four fifths of which appear only once. Specimen: peripheral blood. Receptors were obtained from a woman aged 80 or older with active or convalescent COVID-19.

This chain joins TRBV18 and TRBJ1-1; the match to TRBD1 covers 8 bases. From germline, CDR1 is KGHSH and CDR2 LQKENI. There are 19 residues in the CDR3. Trimming cost V 3 bases and J 4 bases; bases outside gene matches: 19. The CDR3 reads CASSPRQRSYRGMGTEAFF. The CDR3 bases are TGTGCCAGCTCACCGCGACAACGATCTTACAGGGGGATGGGCACTGAAGCTTTCTTT.

The DNA of the CDR3 is TGTGCCAGCACCGGGACAGGCTACGAGCAGTACTTC. Amino acid sequence: CASTGTGYEQYF. V is TRBV6-5 and J is TRBJ2-7; TRBD1 matches 8 bases. The CDR3 loop spans 12 amino acids. After removal of 7 bases from V and 3 bases from J, the junction contained 2 bases not matched to a gene. The germline V gene has CDR1 MNHEY and CDR2 SVGAGI.

This clone was seen only once. V gene TRBV21-1 combines with J gene TRBJ2-7; TRBD1, the D gene given by the table, was not confirmed from the DNA. TRBV21-1 has pseudogene status. The CDR3 spans 16 residues. CDR3 sequence: CASRTTKQDPNYEQYF. CDR3 DNA sequence: TGTGCCAGCAGAACAACAAAACAGGATCCTAACTACGAGCAGTACTTC.

The chain links TRBV28 to TRBJ1-3, with D possibly TRBD1 on 6 matching bases. The CDR3 totals 15 residues. Trimming cost V 6 bases and J 0 bases, with 12 bases left between them. Germline CDR1 MDHEN, CDR2 SYDVKM. The CDR3 coding sequence is TGTGCCAGCAGGCTTCAGGGGCCCTCTGGAAACACCATATATTTT. Its protein product is CASRLQGPSGNTIYF.

This chain uses TRBV28 with TRBJ1-6; D is uncertain. V was shortened by 3 bases and J by 4 bases, with 13 bases between the two germline ends. Looked up from germline, CDR1 is MDHEN and CDR2 is SYDVKM. This CDR3 comprises 16 residues. For the CDR3, the DNA is TGTGCCAGCAGTTTTCCGGGATTCACGTATAATTCACCCCTCCACTTT. Translation gives CASSFPGFTYNSPLHF. Complete variable domain (other parts from reference TRBV28 and TRBJ1-6): DVKVTQSSRYLVKRTGEKVFLECVQDMDHENMFWYRQDPGLGLRLIYFSYDVKMKEKGDIPEGYSVSREKKERFSLILESASTNQTSMYLCASSFPGFTYNSPLHFGNGTRLTVT.

The V call is TRBV19, the J call TRBJ1-2; D possibly corresponds to TRBD1 (5 bases). This CDR3 has 14 residues. Germline V lookup: CDR1 LNHDA, CDR2 SQIVND (reference sequence). V shed 7 bases and J shed 8 bases, with 20 bases lying between them. CDR3 loop: CASTQQSGVRGYTF. The CDR3 coding sequence is TGTGCCAGTACCCAACAATCGGGGGTACGCGGCTACACCTTC.

The CDR3 nucleotides are TGTGCCAGCAGTGGCGGGGGCTTCAATCAGCCCCAGCATTTT. It yields the protein CASSGGGFNQPQHF. The chain joins TRBV2 to TRBJ1-5; possible D gene TRBD1, 6 bases. CDR3 size: 14 residues. V was trimmed by 4 bases and J by 3 bases, leaving 10 bases between them. Germline CDR1 and CDR2: SNHLY and FYNNEI.

This clone was seen just once. CDR3 loop: CATWRGIHNQPQHF. In DNA form, the CDR3 reads TGTGCCACCTGGAGGGGAATTCACAATCAGCCCCAGCATTTT. The J gene is TRBJ1-5, the V gene TRBV15; possibly TRBD1 for D (5 bases). Germline lookup yields CDR1 LNHNV and CDR2 YYDKDF (reference sequence). Between the trimmed V and J ends, which lost 8 bases and 3 bases, there was a span of 14 bases. CDR3 length equals 14 residues.

This chain links TRBV2 with TRBJ2-7, with TRBD1 matching over 10 bases. V trimming: 1 base; J trimming: 5 bases; junction bases outside the gene matches: 2. The CDR3 totals 14 residues. Germline values: CDR1 SNHLY, CDR2 FYNNEI. Here the CDR3 reads CASSEGDRGHEQYF. The CDR3 DNA reads TGTGCCAGCAGTGAAGGGGACAGGGGCCACGAGCAGTACTTC. Full variable domain (missing parts from reference TRBV2 and TRBJ2-7): EPEVTQTPSHQVTQMGQEVILRCVPISNHLYFYWYRQILGQKVEFLVSFYNNEISEKSEIFDDQFSVERPDGSNFTLKIRSTKLEDSAMYFCASSEGDRGHEQYFGPGTRLTVT.

The sample holds one count of this clone. This chain connects TRBV28 to TRBJ2-1, with 13 bases identical to TRBD2. CDR3 length equals 16 residues. V trimming: 10 bases; J trimming: 0 bases; junction bases outside the gene matches: 6. Germline CDR1 is MDHEN and CDR2 is SYDVKM. CDR3 coding DNA: TGTGCCACCCTAGGACTAGCGGGGGACTCCTACAATGAGCAGTTCTTC. This gives the protein CATLGLAGDSYNEQFF.

This chain uses TRBV4-1 with TRBJ2-5, with D possibly being TRBD1 (5 bases). The CDR3 loop spans 15 amino acids. Germline V gene lookup returns CDR1 MGHRA and CDR2 YSYEKL. Deletions cut 1 base from V and 4 bases from J, with 13 bases between. The CDR3 DNA follows: TGCGCCAGCAGCCAAGGAATAAGGCAGGGAGAGACCCAGTACTTC. This encodes CASSQGIRQGETQYF.

This clone was detected once. This chain connects TRBV5-8 to TRBJ2-1; TRBD2 matches 15 bases. The ends lost 3 bases at V and 7 bases at J; junction bases unmatched: 5. The CDR3 covers 16 residues. The V gene's germline CDR1 is SGHTS and CDR2 YDEGEE. Written as DNA, the CDR3 is TGTGCCAGCAGCTCGGGGACTAGCGGGAGGTATAATGAGCAGTTCTTC. The encoded protein is CASSSGTSGRYNEQFF.

Concerning this clone itself: Other DNA variants within this sample encode the same CDR3. The J gene is TRBJ1-2, the V gene TRBV1; the table assigns TRBD1, which was not confirmed against the DNA. TRBV1 is reported as a pseudogene. This CDR3 has 17 amino acids. CDR3 sequence: CTSSHLPGQANNYGYTF. The CDR3 nucleotides read TGCACTAGCAGCCATTTGCCTGGGCAGGCGAATAACTATGGCTACACCTTC.

V gene TRBV5-1 combines with J gene TRBJ2-5, with a possible D match to TRBD2 (6 bases). This CDR3 is 15 amino acids long. V was pared by 0 bases and J by 5 bases, with 14 bases between. Germline CDR1 reads SGHRS; CDR2 reads YFSETQ. As DNA, the CDR3 is TGCGCCAGCAGCTTGGCGGGGGTTCCGGGCGAGACCCAGTACTTC. Translating it yields CASSLAGVPGETQYF.

The rearrangement uses TRBV28 and TRBJ1-5; D is possibly TRBD1 (5 bases). The V and J ends lost 5 bases and 1 base respectively, with 12 bases between them. CDR3 length: 15 amino acids. The germline CDR1 and CDR2 sequences are MDHEN and SYDVKM. The CDR3 reads CASSTQGRSNQPQHF. Here the CDR3 DNA reads TGTGCCAGCAGTACCCAGGGCAGGAGCAATCAGCCCCAGCATTTT.

This clone was detected only a few times. This chain connects TRBV10-3 to TRBJ1-3, with D possibly being TRBD1 (5 bases). The CDR3 totals 14 residues. Germline V gives CDR1 ENHRY, CDR2 SYGVKD. The germline V and J ends were trimmed by 10 bases and 0 bases, with 13 bases remaining between them. The CDR3 reads CATRTLLSGNTIYF. Written as DNA, the CDR3 is TGTGCCACCCGGACATTACTCTCTGGAAACACCATATATTTT.

Turning to this clone: A read error may produce the germline difference seen at one junction end. The genes are TRBV7-2 and TRBJ2-5; maybe TRBD2 (6 bases). The CDR3 is made up of 16 amino acids. Germline V gene data show CDR1 as SGHTA and CDR2 as FQGNSA. Written as DNA, the CDR3 is TGTGCCAGCAGCTTAGTGTCGCGGGTAGCTCCCTTGGGACTGGACTTC. This gives the protein CASSLVSRVAPLGLDF. The full variable domain, rest sourced from reference TRBV7-2 and TRBJ2-5, is GAGVSQSPSNKVTEKGKDVELRCDPISGHTALYWYRQSLGQGLEFLIYFQGNSAPDKSGLPSDRFSAERTGGSVSTLTIQRTQQEDSAVYLCASSLVSRVAPLGLDFGPGTRLLVL.

This chain joins TRBV2 and TRBJ1-2; D ambiguous. This CDR3 contains 12 residues. Germline V gene data show CDR1 as SNHLY and CDR2 as FYNNEI. The V end was cut by 8 bases, the J end by 1 base, with 8 bases between. This CDR3 reads CASYIFNYGYTF. The CDR3 DNA reads TGTGCCAGCTACATTTTTAACTATGGCTACACCTTC.

The rearrangement joins TRBV9 to TRBJ2-3; TRBD2 might be the D (5 bases). With 4 bases removed from V and 3 bases from J, the gap between germline ends came to 9 bases. CDR1 is SGDLS, CDR2 YYNGEE, per germline. This CDR3 region has 13 residues. CDR3 sequence: CASSQDWTDTQYF. The CDR3 DNA follows: TGTGCCAGCAGCCAGGACTGGACAGATACGCAGTATTTT.

The chain is built from TRBV20-1 and TRBJ1-3; TRBD1 is a possible D gene (5 bases). Germline CDR1 is DFQATT and CDR2 is SNEGSKA (reference sequence). This CDR3 region has 17 residues. V lost 3 bases to trimming and J lost 2 bases, with 20 bases between them. The CDR3 protein is CSASPTLQGFPGNTIYF. CDR3 in DNA: TGCAGTGCTAGTCCAACACTCCAGGGTTTCCCTGGAAACACCATATATTTT.

The CDR3 sequence: CASSEPGTSSGELFF. CDR3 nucleotide sequence: TGTGCCAGCAGTGAACCCGGGACTAGCTCCGGGGAGCTGTTTTTT. The genes are TRBV25-1 and TRBJ2-2; 9 nucleotides align to TRBD2. In germline, CDR1 is MGHDK, CDR2 SYGVNS. J gave up 6 bases and V 2 bases, and 4 bases lay outside the gene matches. The CDR3 sequence is 15 residues long. Combining the CDR3 with reference TRBV25-1 and TRBJ2-2 gives the whole variable domain EADIYQTPRYLVIGTGKKITLECSQTMGHDKMYWYQQDPGMELHLIHYSYGVNSTEKGDLSSESTVSRIRTEHFPLTLESARPSHTSQYLCASSEPGTSSGELFFGEGSRLTVL.